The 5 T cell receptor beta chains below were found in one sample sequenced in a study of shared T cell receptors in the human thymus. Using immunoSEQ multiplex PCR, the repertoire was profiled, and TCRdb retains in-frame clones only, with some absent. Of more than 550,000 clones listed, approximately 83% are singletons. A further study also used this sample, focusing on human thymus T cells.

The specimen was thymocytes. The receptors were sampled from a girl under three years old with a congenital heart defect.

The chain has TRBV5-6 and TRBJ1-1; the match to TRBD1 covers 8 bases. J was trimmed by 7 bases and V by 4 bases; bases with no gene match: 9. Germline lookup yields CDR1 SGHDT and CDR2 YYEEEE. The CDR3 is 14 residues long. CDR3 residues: CASSGDRRFLEAFF. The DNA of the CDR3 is TGTGCCAGCAGCGGGGACAGGCGATTTCTTGAAGCTTTCTTT. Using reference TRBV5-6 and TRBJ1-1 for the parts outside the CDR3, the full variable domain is DAGVTQSPTHLIKTRGQQVTLRCSPKSGHDTVSWYQQALGQGPQFIFQYYEEEERQRGNFPDRFSGHQFPNYSSELNVNALLLGDSALYLCASSGDRRFLEAFFGQGTRLTVV.

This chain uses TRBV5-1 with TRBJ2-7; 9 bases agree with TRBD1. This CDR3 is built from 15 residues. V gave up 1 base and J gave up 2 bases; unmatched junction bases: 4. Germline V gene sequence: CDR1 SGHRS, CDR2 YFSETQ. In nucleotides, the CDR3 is TGCGCCAGCAGCTTGTCGGGACAGGGCACCTACGAGCAGTACTTC. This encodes CASSLSGQGTYEQYF.

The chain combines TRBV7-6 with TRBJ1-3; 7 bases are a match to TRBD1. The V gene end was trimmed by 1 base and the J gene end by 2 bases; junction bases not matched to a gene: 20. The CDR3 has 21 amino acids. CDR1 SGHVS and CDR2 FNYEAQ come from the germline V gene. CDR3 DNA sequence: TGTGCCAGCAGCTTAGTTTTTGTCCCGCAGACAGGGAGGAACCCTGGAAACACCATATATTTT. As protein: CASSLVFVPQTGRNPGNTIYF.

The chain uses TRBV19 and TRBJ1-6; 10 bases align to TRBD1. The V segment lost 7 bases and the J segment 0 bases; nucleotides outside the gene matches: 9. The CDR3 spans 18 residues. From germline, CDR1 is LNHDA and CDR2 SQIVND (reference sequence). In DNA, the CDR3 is TGTGCCAGTAATGGGGACAGGGGCCCGAGCTCCTATAATTCACCCCTCCACTTT. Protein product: CASNGDRGPSSYNSPLHF.

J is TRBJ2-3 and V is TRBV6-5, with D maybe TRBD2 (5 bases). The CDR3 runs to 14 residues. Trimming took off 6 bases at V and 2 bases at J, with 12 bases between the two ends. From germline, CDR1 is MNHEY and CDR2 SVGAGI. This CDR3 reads CASSPERFTDTQYF. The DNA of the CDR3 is TGTGCCAGCAGCCCGGAGCGGTTCACAGATACGCAGTATTTT.